The clone carrying this T cell receptor (beta chain) was detected a few times. The data were produced by immunoSEQ multiplex PCR, yet TCRdb's version contains in-frame clones alone and is incomplete. The repertoire holds about 270,000 clones, with roughly 83% as singletons. The entry originates in a study of blood T cell repertoires in COVID-19. Study at large: In each case, the material was cDNA or gDNA derived from T cells, B-cell-depleted T cells, or PBMCs.

Sequencing input: peripheral blood. The clonotype originates from a human donor with COVID-19, enrolled during active disease. The donor label of this sample is uncertain.

CDR3 in amino acids: CASSLDRMNTEAFF. Written as DNA, the CDR3 is TGCGCCAGCAGTTTGGACAGGATGAACACTGAAGCTTTCTTT. The chain carries TRBV10-1 and TRBJ1-1, with 7 bases matching TRBD1. Germline V gene lookup returns CDR1 WNHNN and CDR2 SYGVQD (reference sequence). The CDR3 consists of 14 residues. The V gene end was trimmed by 5 bases and the J gene end by 0 bases; junction bases not matched to a gene: 3.